This T cell receptor beta chain stems from a study of cytotoxic CD8 clonotypes in ibrutinib-treated CLL. The overall study: Response was recorded as partial in around 25 patients and complete in 2; at median approximately six years, approximately 14 remained remitted and some 12 had progressed. The study's findings and limits: There were differences in sampling times between sustained-remission and progressing patients.

The germline V gene encodes CDR1 SGDLS and CDR2 YYNGEE. CDR3 length equals 12 residues. The V end lost 4 bases, the J end lost 7 bases, and 11 bases lay between the germline ends. This clone showed up just once. Its antigen is unidentified. The method was immunoSEQ multiplex PCR; TCRdb's version includes in-frame clones alone and lacks a portion of them. The data contain 150,000 or so clones, more than 80% of them singletons. This sequence was found in a human donor with chronic lymphocytic leukemia. V usage is TRBV9 and J usage is TRBJ1-2, with D possibly TRBD1 on 6 matching bases. Source: PBMCs, taken after 24 months of ibrutinib treatment. The CDR3 DNA reads as TGTGCCAGCAGCCAAAACAGGGCTGGCTACACCTTC. Amino acids: CASSQNRAGYTF.